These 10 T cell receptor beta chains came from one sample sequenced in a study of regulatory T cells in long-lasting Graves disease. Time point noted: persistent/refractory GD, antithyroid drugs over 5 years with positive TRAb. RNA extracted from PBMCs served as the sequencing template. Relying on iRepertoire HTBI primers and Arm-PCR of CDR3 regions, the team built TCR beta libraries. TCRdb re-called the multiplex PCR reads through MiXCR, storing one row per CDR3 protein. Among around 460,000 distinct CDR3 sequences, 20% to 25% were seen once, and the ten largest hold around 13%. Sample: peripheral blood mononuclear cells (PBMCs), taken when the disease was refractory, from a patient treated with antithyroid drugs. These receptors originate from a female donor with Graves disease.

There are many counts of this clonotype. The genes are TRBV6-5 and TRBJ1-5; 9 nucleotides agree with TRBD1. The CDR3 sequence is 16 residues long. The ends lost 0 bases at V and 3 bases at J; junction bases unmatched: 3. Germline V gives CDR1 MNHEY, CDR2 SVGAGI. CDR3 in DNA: TGTGCCAGCAGTTACTCCGGGACAGGGTTCAATCAGCCCCAGCATTTT. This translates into CASSYSGTGFNQPQHF.

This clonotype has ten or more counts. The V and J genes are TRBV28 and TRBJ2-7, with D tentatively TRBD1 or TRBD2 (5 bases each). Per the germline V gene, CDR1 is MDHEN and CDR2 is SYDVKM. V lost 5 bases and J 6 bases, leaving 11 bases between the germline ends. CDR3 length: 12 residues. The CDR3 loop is CASSPGTREQYF. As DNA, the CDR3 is TGTGCCAGCAGTCCAGGGACCCGCGAGCAGTACTTC.

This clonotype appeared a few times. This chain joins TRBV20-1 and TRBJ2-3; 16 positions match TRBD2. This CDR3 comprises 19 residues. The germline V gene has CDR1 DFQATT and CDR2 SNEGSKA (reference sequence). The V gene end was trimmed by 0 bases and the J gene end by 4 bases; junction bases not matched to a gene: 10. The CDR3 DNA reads TGCAGTGCTAGAGATGGCCGATTAGGGACTAGCGGGAGGGCAGATACGCAGTATTTT. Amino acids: CSARDGRLGTSGRADTQYF.

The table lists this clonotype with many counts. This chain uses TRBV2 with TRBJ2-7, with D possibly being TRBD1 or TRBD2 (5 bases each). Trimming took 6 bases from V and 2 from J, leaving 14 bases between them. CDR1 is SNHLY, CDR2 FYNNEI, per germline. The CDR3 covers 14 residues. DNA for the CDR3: TGTGCCAGCAGACCGGGACGATTTACCTACGAGCAGTACTTC. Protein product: CASRPGRFTYEQYF.

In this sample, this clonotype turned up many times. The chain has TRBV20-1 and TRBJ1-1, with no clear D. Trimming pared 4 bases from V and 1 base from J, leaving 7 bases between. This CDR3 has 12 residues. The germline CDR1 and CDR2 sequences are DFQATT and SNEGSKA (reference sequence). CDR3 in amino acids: CSAKDGNTEAFF. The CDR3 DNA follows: TGCAGTGCTAAGGACGGGAACACTGAAGCTTTCTTT.

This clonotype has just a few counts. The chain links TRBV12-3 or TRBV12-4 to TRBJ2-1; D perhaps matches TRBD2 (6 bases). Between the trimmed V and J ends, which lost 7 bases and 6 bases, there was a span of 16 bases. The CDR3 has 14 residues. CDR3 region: CASTLGGGGNEQFF. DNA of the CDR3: TGTGCCAGCACTCTCGGGGGAGGCGGCAATGAGCAGTTCTTC.

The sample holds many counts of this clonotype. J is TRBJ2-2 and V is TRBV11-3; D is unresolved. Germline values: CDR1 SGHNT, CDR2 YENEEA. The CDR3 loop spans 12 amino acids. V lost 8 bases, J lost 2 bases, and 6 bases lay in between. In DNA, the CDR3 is TGTGCCAGCGTAGCAAACACCGGGGAGCTGTTTTTT. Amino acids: CASVANTGELFF.

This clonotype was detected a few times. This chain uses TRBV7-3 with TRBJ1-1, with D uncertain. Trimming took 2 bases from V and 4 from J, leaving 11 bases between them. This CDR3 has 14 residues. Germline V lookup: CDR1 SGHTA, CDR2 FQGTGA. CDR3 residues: CASSLSAVGTEAFF. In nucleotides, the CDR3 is TGTGCCAGCAGCTTATCGGCGGTTGGCACTGAAGCTTTCTTT.

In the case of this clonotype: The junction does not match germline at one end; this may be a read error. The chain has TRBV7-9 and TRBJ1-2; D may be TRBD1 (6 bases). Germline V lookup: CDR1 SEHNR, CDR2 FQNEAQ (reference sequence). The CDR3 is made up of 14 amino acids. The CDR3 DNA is TGTGCCAGCAGCCCCGGGACACATAACGATGGCTACACCTTC. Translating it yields CASSPGTHNDGYTF.

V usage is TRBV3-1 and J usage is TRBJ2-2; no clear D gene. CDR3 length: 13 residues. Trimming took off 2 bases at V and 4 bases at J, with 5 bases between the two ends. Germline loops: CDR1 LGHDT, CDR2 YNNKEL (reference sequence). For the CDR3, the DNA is TGTGCCAGCAGCCAAACCCGCACCGGGGAGCTGTTTTTT. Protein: CASSQTRTGELFF.